One and the same sample provided the 22 T cell receptor beta chains below, sequenced in a study of blood T cell repertoires in COVID-19. Assay: immunoSEQ multiplex PCR; the TCRdb copy retains only in-frame clones and omits some. The data hold some 41,000 clones, with 83% observed a single time. Sequencing was performed on peripheral blood. The receptor source for this set is a man at least 80 years old in a cohort sampled during active COVID-19.

The chain employs TRBV7-7 and TRBJ2-1, with D perhaps matching TRBD2 (7 bases). Trimming stripped 5 bases from V and 4 bases from J, with 15 bases between. Germline V gene lookup returns CDR1 SSHAT and CDR2 FNYEAQ (reference sequence). The CDR3 covers 15 residues. The CDR3: CASSPLAGAYNEQFF. In DNA, the CDR3 is TGTGCCAGCAGCCCCCTCGCGGGGGCTTACAATGAGCAGTTCTTC.

The rearrangement links TRBV28 to TRBJ2-1, with 10 bases fitting TRBD2. The germline V gene encodes CDR1 MDHEN and CDR2 SYDVKM. The trim removed 7 bases at V and 2 bases at J, leaving 5 bases unmatched. The CDR3 has 15 amino acids. The CDR3 sequence: CASTLAGGPYNEQFF. The CDR3 coding sequence is TGTGCCAGCACCTTAGCGGGAGGCCCCTACAATGAGCAGTTCTTC.

The genes are TRBV10-3 and TRBJ1-5; D unresolved. Germline V gives CDR1 ENHRY, CDR2 SYGVKD. Trimming stripped 6 bases from V and 11 bases from J, with 14 bases between. The length of the CDR3 is 12 residues. CDR3 coding DNA: TGTGCCATCAGCAGCCAGAGGGAGACCCAGCATTTT. Encoded protein: CAISSQRETQHF.

V usage is TRBV28 and J usage is TRBJ2-1; the D is unclear. The CDR3 has 16 amino acids. The V end lost 5 bases, the J end lost 0 bases, and 14 bases lay between the germline ends. CDR1 is MDHEN and CDR2 is SYDVKM in the germline V gene. CDR3 amino acids: CASSPPWYSSYNEQFF. In nucleotides, the CDR3 is TGTGCCAGCAGTCCCCCTTGGTATAGCTCCTACAATGAGCAGTTCTTC.

The chain links TRBV6-2 or TRBV6-3 to TRBJ2-5; D is perhaps TRBD1 (7 bases). Germline-derived CDR1 and CDR2 are MNHEY and SVGEGT. Trimming removed 6 bases from V and 5 bases from J, with 19 bases in between. The CDR3 covers 15 residues. DNA of the CDR3: TGTGCCAGCAGCTCTCCAGGGGGGAAAGGGGAGACCCAGTACTTC. This sequence encodes CASSSPGGKGETQYF.

V is TRBV7-9 and J is TRBJ1-2, with 7 bases matching TRBD1. J gave up 8 bases and V 4 bases, and 13 bases lay outside the gene matches. The CDR3 has 15 residues. Germline CDR1 reads SEHNR; CDR2 reads FQNEAQ (reference sequence). The CDR3 here is CASSSAMRQGVGYTF. The DNA of the CDR3 is TGTGCCAGCAGCTCCGCAATGAGGCAGGGGGTAGGCTACACCTTC.

The chain uses TRBV5-5 and TRBJ1-2; 12 bases agree with TRBD1. The CDR3 loop spans 14 amino acids. Trimming took 5 bases from V and 4 from J; bases not matched to a gene: 3. Germline loops: CDR1 SGHKS, CDR2 YYEKEE (reference sequence). CDR3 sequence: CASRGTGGGYGYTF. The CDR3 coding sequence is TGTGCCAGCAGAGGGACAGGGGGCGGCTATGGCTACACCTTC. Using reference TRBV5-5 and TRBJ1-2 for the parts outside the CDR3, the full variable domain is DAGVTQSPTHLIKTRGQQVTLRCSPISGHKSVSWYQQVLGQGPQFIFQYYEKEERGRGNFPDRFSARQFPNYSSELNVNALLLGDSALYLCASRGTGGGYGYTFGSGTRLTVV.

V usage is TRBV10-3 and J usage is TRBJ2-3; tentatively, D is TRBD2 (5 bases). The CDR3 contains 16 residues. V lost 8 bases, J lost 0 bases, and 18 bases lay in between. Germline assignment: CDR1 ENHRY and CDR2 SYGVKD. The CDR3 DNA is TGTGCCATCCTGAGGGCCCTCGATACTAGCACAGATACGCAGTATTTT. It codes for CAILRALDTSTDTQYF.

The V gene is TRBV6-4, the J gene TRBJ2-2; TRBD2 might be the D (6 bases). Germline values: CDR1 MRHNA, CDR2 SNTAGT. CDR3 length equals 15 residues. Between the trimmed V and J ends, which lost 6 bases and 4 bases, there was a span of 15 bases. The CDR3 is CASSVFGGATGELFF. CDR3 bases: TGTGCCAGCAGCGTCTTCGGAGGGGCCACCGGGGAGCTGTTTTTT.

The J gene is TRBJ2-7, the V gene TRBV5-1; possible D gene TRBD1, 6 bases. Germline V CDR1 and CDR2: SGHRS, YFSETQ. The CDR3 extends over 14 amino acids. Trimming removed 2 bases at V and 0 bases at J, with 9 bases between. CDR3 bases: TGCGCCAGCAGCTTACAGGGTTACTCCTACGAGCAGTACTTC. Protein product: CASSLQGYSYEQYF.

CDR3 DNA sequence: TGTGCCAGCAGCGGACAAACCCTAGTCTCTGGAAACACCATATATTTT. Residues: CASSGQTLVSGNTIYF. The genes are TRBV6-6 and TRBJ1-3; D possibly corresponds to TRBD1 (5 bases). V lost 6 bases to trimming and J lost 0 bases, with 15 bases between them. This CDR3 comprises 16 residues. Germline CDR1 is MNHNY and CDR2 is SVGAGI (reference sequence).

The genes are TRBV21-1 and TRBJ1-2. TRBV21-1 is deemed a pseudogene. CDR3 length: 17 residues. The CDR3 loop reads CASSKGRPGGYDHGYTF. CDR3 bases: TGTGCCAGCAGCAAAGGCCGGCCGGGGGGGTATGACCATGGCTACACCTTC.

This clone was seen only once. J is TRBJ2-7 and V is TRBV2; D gene ambiguous. In germline, CDR1 is SNHLY, CDR2 FYNNEI. V lost 4 bases to trimming and J lost 6 bases, with 16 bases between them. This CDR3 is 14 amino acids long. This CDR3 reads CASSVGQVGVEQYF. CDR3 in DNA: TGTGCCAGCAGTGTAGGCCAGGTTGGCGTCGAGCAGTACTTC. The full variable domain, rest sourced from reference TRBV2 and TRBJ2-7, is EPEVTQTPSHQVTQMGQEVILRCVPISNHLYFYWYRQILGQKVEFLVSFYNNEISEKSEIFDDQFSVERPDGSNFTLKIRSTKLEDSAMYFCASSVGQVGVEQYFGPGTRLTVT.

This clone turned up a few times. The rearrangement links TRBV9 to TRBJ2-1, with a possible D match to TRBD2 (6 bases). V was shortened by 0 bases and J by 4 bases, with 11 bases between the two germline ends. CDR1 and CDR2 (germline): SGDLS, YYNGEE. The CDR3 runs to 15 residues. CDR3 region: CASSVEGTVYNEQFF. Here the CDR3 DNA reads TGTGCCAGCAGCGTAGAGGGGACTGTTTACAATGAGCAGTTCTTC.

This sequence joins TRBV29-1 and TRBJ1-1, with D maybe TRBD1 (5 bases). The V gene's germline CDR1 is SQVTM and CDR2 ANQGSEA. This CDR3 contains 13 residues. V lost 2 bases to trimming and J lost 0 bases, with 7 bases between them. The CDR3 region is CSVESRVNTEAFF. The CDR3 coding sequence is TGCAGCGTTGAAAGCAGGGTGAACACTGAAGCTTTCTTT.

The V call is TRBV5-1, the J call TRBJ2-2; D might be TRBD2 (6 bases). The germline V gene has CDR1 SGHRS and CDR2 YFSETQ. The CDR3 runs 14 residues. Trimming left V 3 bases short and J 4 bases short, with 10 bases between. CDR3 nucleotide sequence: TGCGCCAGCAGCTGGGTCGGGAGCACCGGGGAGCTGTTTTTT. Amino acid sequence: CASSWVGSTGELFF.

In nucleotides, the CDR3 is TGTGCCAGCAGACTAGCGGGAGGCTCAGGGGATACGCAGTATTTT. Residues: CASRLAGGSGDTQYF. The chain has TRBV28 and TRBJ2-3; 12 nucleotides line up with TRBD2. The germline V gene encodes CDR1 MDHEN and CDR2 SYDVKM. This CDR3 has 15 amino acids. J was trimmed by 6 bases and V by 6 bases; bases with no gene match: 7.

The sample holds one count of this clone. This rearrangement joins TRBV28 to TRBJ2-7; 9 nucleotides match TRBD1. Germline CDR1 is MDHEN and CDR2 is SYDVKM. CDR3 size: 15 residues. V lost 10 bases and J lost 4; bases outside the gene matches: 14. CDR3 in amino acids: CATTMPGTGKYEQYF. Written as DNA, the CDR3 is TGTGCCACTACAATGCCCGGGACAGGGAAATACGAGCAGTACTTC.

V gene TRBV28 combines with J gene TRBJ2-4; D is possibly TRBD2 (6 bases). Trimming left V 6 bases short and J 0 bases short, with 12 bases between. Germline V gene lookup returns CDR1 MDHEN and CDR2 SYDVKM. The CDR3 runs to 15 residues. The CDR3 loop reads CASSLGGLAKNIQYF. The CDR3 DNA follows: TGTGCCAGCAGCTTGGGGGGACTAGCCAAAAACATTCAGTACTTC.

V is TRBV6-1 and J is TRBJ1-2; TRBD1 matches at 8 bases. This CDR3 region has 13 residues. Germline trimming cut 3 bases from V and 7 bases from J; bases unmatched to any gene: 4. Germline CDR1 MNHNS, CDR2 SASEGT. This CDR3 is CASSDPGGGGYTF. The DNA of the CDR3 is TGTGCCAGCAGTGACCCAGGGGGCGGTGGCTACACCTTC.

The genes are TRBV23-1 and TRBJ2-3; 7 bases match TRBD1. TRBV23-1 is known as an ORF, though its function is uncertain. Unmatched junction bases numbered 7, after V lost 0 bases and J lost 4 bases. This CDR3 spans 16 amino acids. The CDR3 region has the DNA TGCGCCAGCAGTCAATCTGACAGGGAGAGGGCAGATACGCAGTATTTT. Protein sequence: CASSQSDRERADTQYF.

This clone was seen a few times. The chain recombines TRBV27 with TRBJ2-3; D possibly corresponds to TRBD1 (6 bases). Looked up from germline, CDR1 is MNHEY and CDR2 is SMNVEV (reference sequence). The CDR3 has 16 amino acids. Deletions cut 4 bases from V and 0 bases from J, with 14 bases between. CDR3 nucleotide sequence: TGTGCCAGCAGTTCTGGTGGGGGCTTCAGCACAGATACGCAGTATTTT. Translated, it gives CASSSGGGFSTDTQYF.